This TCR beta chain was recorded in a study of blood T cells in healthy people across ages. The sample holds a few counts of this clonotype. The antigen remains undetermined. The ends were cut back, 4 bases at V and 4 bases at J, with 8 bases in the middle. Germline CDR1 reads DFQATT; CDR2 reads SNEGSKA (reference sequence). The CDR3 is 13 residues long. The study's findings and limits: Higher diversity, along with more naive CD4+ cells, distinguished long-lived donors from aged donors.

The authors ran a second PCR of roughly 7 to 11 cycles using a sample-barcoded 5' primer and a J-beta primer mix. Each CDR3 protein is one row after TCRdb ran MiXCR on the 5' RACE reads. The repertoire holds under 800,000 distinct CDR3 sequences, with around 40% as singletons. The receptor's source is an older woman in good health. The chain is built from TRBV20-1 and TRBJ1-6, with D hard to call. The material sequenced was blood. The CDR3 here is CSATEDYNSPLHF. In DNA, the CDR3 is TGCAGTGCTACCGAGGATTATAATTCACCCCTCCACTTT.